Listed below are T cell receptor beta chains from one sample, sequenced in a study of HIV-infected patients and healthy controls. MiXCR was run by TCRdb on the 5' RACE reads, yielding one entry per CDR3 protein. Of 18,000 or so distinct CDR3 sequences in the sample, roughly 19% were seen once. Material for sequencing was CD8+ T cells from blood. The receptors were gathered from a human donor in good health. Each CDR3 is given without its conserved first and last residue.

v_call cdr3_aa
TRBV4-1 ASSQIAGSNNSPLH
TRBV10-3 AISEDYSNQPQH
TRBV12-3/TRBV12-4 ASSLAYEGWGGNEQF
TRBV18 ASSRLAGGFYNEQF
TRBV29-1 SVPVSYNEQF
TRBV3-1 ASSRGAVKNSPLH
TRBV6-1 ASSEAPVRDRGFYEQY
TRBV7-6 ASSLVGRAAYEQY
TRBV12-3/TRBV12-4 ASRGWTGTRYEQY
TRBV7-8 ASSLVRGGGDTQY
TRBV27 ASSWDRGSYEQY
TRBV12-5 ASGLMGGTYNEQF
TRBV4-1 ASSQWSGADTQY
TRBV5-6 ASSSTPSGSPVKNIQY
TRBV5-6 ASSKEYNYGYT
TRBV7-6 ASSLATGGATNEKLF
TRBV2 ASSEYSSYEQY
TRBV29-1 SVIGWANTEAF
TRBV19 ASSMSPTTDTQY
TRBV7-9 ASSKTEFYEQY
TRBV27 ASSPYRNTEAF
TRBV27 ASSLLGSGQPQH
TRBV19 ASSSSTFYGYT
TRBV6-5 ASSEWGYRDTDGYT
TRBV6-5 ASRVAGKYDEQF
TRBV6-2/TRBV6-3 ASSYSGQATDTQY
TRBV6-6 ASSKTENTEAF
TRBV6-1 ASSEDPGAGVTYSNQPQH
TRBV5-1 ASINPPGELF
TRBV7-9 ASSRPGLAFDEQY
TRBV6-2/TRBV6-3 ASSRRESTDTQY
TRBV6-6 ASSYAGGELQETQY
TRBV6-2/TRBV6-3 ASSYTGNEAF
TRBV11-2 ASSRLGQGLAETQY
TRBV4-1 ASSQGILNTEAF
TRBV9 ASSVGSGRYNEQF
TRBV5-1 ASSLELTPYTGELF
TRBV11-2 ASSLEDRLNTEAF
TRBV5-1 ASSLAGGGYT
TRBV2 ASSEPGQGSTDTQY
TRBV20-1 SARPYPGQGTYEQY
TRBV10-2 ASSAGTGFYEQY
TRBV4-1 ASSQDEAPYSNQPQH
TRBV7-3 ASSPAGGTDTQY
TRBV5-4 ASSLGQGDLYGYT
TRBV7-9 ASSLGLRTVEGTEAF
TRBV2 ASGPNRALEQY
TRBV10-3 AISGGSVRYGYT
TRBV19 ASSPGGVMSSYEQY
TRBV6-1 ASSEVSGNTEAF
TRBV7-8 ASSLVVSYEQY
TRBV19 ASSGSWTDNTGELF